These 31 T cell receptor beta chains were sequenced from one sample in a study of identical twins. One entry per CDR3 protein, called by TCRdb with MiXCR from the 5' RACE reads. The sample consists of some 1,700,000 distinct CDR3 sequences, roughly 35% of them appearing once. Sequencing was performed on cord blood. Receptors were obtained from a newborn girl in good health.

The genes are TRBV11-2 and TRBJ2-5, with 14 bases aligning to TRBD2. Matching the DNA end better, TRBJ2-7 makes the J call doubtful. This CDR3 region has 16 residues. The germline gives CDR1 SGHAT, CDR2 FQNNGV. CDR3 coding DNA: TGTGCCAGCAGCACTGTACCGGGACTAGCGGGGGCCGAGCAGTACTTC. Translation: CASSTVPGLAGAEQYF.

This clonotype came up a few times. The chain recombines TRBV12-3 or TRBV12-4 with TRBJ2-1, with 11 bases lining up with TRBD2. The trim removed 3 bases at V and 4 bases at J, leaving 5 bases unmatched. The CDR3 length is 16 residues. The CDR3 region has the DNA TGTGCCAGCAGTTTCTTAGCGGGAGGGCCGTACAATGAGCAGTTCTTC. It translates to CASSFLAGGPYNEQFF.

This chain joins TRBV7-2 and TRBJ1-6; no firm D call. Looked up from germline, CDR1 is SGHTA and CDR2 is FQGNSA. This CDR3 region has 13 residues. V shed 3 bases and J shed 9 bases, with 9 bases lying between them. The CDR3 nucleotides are TGTGCCAGCAGCTTCCCAGTTTCTTCACCCCTCCACTTT. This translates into CASSFPVSSPLHF.

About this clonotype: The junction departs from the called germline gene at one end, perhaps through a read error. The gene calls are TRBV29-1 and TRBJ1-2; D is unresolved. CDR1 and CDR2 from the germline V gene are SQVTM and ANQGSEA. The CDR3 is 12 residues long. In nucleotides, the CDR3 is TGCAGCGTAGAAGACAATAACTGTGGCTACACCTTC. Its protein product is CSVEDNNCGYTF.

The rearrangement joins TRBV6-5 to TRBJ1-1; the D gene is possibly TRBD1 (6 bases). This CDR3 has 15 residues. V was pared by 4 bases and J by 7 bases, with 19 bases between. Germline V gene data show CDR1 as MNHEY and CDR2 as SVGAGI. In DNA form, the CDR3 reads TGTGCCAGCAGTTGGGGGCAGGGCCCACCCTTTGAAGCTTTCTTT. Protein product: CASSWGQGPPFEAFF.

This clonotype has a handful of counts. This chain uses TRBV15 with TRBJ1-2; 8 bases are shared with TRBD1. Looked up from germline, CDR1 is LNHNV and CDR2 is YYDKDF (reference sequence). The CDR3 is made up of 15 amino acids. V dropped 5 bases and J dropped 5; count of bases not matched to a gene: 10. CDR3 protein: CATSARDRRPYGYTF. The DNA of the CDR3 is TGTGCCACCAGCGCACGGGACAGGAGACCTTATGGCTACACCTTC.

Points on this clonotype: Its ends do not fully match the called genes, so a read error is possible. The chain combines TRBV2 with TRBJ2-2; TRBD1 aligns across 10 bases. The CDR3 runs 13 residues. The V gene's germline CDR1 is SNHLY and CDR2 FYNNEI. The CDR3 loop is CASQTGGTGERFF. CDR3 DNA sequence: TGTGCCAGCCAGACAGGGGGCACCGGGGAGCGGTTTTTT.

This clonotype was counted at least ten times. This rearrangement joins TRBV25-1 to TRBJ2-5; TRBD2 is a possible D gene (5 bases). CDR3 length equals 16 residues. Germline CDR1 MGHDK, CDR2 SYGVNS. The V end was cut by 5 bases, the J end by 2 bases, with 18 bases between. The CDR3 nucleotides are TGTGCCAGCAGTTCCTCGGGGTGGGCGGAACAAGAGACCCAGTACTTC. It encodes CASSSSGWAEQETQYF.

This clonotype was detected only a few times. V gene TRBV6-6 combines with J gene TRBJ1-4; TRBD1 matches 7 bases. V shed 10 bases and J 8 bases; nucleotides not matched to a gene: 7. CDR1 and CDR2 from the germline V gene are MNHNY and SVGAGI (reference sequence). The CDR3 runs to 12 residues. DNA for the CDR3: TGTGCCACCCACAGGACAGGAGAAAAACTGTTTTTT. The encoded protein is CATHRTGEKLFF.

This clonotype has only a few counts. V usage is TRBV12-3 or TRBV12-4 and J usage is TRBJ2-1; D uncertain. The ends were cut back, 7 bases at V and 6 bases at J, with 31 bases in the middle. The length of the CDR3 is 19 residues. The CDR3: CASTPGWAHQILRANEQFF. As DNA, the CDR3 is TGTGCCAGCACCCCTGGATGGGCGCATCAAATCCTACGGGCCAATGAGCAGTTCTTC.

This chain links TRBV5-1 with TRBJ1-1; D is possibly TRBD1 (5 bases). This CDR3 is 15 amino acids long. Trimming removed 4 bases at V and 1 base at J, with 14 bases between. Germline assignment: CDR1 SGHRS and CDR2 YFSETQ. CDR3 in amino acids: CASSGRDGENTEAFF. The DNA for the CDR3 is TGCGCCAGCAGCGGCCGGGACGGAGAGAACACTGAAGCTTTCTTT.

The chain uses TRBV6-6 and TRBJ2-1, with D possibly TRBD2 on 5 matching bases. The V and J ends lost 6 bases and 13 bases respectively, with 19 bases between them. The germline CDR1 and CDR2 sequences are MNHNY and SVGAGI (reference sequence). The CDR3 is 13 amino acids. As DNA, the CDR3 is TGTGCCAGCAGCCCCCCAGAGGGTCTTACCCAGTTCTTC. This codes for CASSPPEGLTQFF.

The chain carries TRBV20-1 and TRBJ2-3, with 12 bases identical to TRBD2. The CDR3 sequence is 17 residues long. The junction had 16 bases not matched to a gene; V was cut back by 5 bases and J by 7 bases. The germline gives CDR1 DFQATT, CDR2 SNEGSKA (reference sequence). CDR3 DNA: TGCAGTGCTCGGGGGGGCACTAGCGGGAGGACCCAGTATACGCAGTATTTT. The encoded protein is CSARGGTSGRTQYTQYF.

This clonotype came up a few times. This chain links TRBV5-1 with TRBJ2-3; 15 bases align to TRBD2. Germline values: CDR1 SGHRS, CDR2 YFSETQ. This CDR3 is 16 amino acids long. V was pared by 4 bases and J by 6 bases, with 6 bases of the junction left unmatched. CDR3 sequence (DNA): TGCGCCAGCAGCAGGACTAGCGGGGGGGCTGTTGATACGCAGTATTTT. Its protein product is CASSRTSGGAVDTQYF.

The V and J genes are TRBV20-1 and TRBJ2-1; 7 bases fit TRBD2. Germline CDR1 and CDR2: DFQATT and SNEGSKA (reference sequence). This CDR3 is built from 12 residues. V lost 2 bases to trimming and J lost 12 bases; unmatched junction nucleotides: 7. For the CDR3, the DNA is TGCAGTGCTAGACGGGCGGGAGAGATGCAGTTCTTC. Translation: CSARRAGEMQFF.

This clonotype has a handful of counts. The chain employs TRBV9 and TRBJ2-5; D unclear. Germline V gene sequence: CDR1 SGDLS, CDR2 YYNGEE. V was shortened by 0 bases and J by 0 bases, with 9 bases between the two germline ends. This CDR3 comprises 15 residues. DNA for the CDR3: TGTGCCAGCAGCGTAGCCGGTTGGGACCAAGAGACCCAGTACTTC. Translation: CASSVAGWDQETQYF.

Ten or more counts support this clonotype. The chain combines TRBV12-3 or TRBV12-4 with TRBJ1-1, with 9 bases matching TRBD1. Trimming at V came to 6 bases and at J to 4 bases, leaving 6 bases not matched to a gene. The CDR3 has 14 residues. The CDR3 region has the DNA TGTGCCAGCAGCCCGGACAGGGGAGGCACTGAAGCTTTCTTT. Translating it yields CASSPDRGGTEAFF.

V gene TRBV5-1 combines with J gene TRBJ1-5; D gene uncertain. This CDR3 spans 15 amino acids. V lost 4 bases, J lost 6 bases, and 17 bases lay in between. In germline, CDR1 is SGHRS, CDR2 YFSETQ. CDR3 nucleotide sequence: TGCGCCAGCAGCCCGGGCTTATCCCATGGTCAGCCCCAGCATTTT. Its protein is CASSPGLSHGQPQHF.

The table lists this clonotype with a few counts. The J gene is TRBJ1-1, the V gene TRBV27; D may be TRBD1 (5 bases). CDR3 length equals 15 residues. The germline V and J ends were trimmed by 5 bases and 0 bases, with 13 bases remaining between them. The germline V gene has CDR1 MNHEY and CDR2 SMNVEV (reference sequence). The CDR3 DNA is TGTGCCAGCAGTATTAGGGGCCCCTTGAACACTGAAGCTTTCTTT. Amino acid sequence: CASSIRGPLNTEAFF.

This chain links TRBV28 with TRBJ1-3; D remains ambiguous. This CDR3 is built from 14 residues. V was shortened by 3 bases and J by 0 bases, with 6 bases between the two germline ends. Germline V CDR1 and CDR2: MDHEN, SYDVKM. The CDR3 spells CASSFIGSGNTIYF. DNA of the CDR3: TGTGCCAGCAGTTTTATAGGCTCTGGAAACACCATATATTTT.

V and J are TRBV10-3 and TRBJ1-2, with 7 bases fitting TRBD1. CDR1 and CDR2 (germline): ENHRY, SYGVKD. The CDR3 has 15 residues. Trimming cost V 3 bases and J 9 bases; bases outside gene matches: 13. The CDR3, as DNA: TGTGCCATCAGTGAATCGGGACAGACCTTTATGAGCTACACCTTC. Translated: CAISESGQTFMSYTF.

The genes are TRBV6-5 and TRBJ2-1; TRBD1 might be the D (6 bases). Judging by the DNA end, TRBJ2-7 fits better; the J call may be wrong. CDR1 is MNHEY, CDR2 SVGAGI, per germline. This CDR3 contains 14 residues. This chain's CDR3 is CASRHTQGSNEQYF. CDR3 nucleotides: TGTGCCAGCAGACACACACAGGGCAGCAATGAGCAGTACTTC.

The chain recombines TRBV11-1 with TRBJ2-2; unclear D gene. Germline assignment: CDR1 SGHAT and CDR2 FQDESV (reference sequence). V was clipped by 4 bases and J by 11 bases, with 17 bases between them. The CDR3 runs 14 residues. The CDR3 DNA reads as TGTGCCAGCAGCTCGGGTCCCACCGTAGGAGAGCTGTTTTTT. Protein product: CASSSGPTVGELFF. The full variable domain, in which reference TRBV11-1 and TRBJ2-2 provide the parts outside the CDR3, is EAEVAQSPRYKITEKSQAVAFWCDPISGHATLYWYRQILGQGPELLVQFQDESVVDDSQLPKDRFSAERLKGVDSTLKIQPAELGDSAMYLCASSSGPTVGELFFGEGSRLTVL.

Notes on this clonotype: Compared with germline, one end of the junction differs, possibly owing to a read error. CDR3 coding DNA: TGCGCCAGCAACCAACGCACAGATACGCAGTATTTT. This sequence encodes CASNQRTDTQYF. The chain links TRBV4-1 to TRBJ2-3, with D uncertain. Germline values: CDR1 MGHRA, CDR2 YSYEKL. CDR3 length: 12 amino acids.

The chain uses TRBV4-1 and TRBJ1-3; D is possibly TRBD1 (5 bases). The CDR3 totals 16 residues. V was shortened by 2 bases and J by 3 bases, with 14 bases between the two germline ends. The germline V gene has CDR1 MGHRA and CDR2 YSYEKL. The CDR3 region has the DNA TGCGCCAGCAGCCAAATCCCGGGGGGAAGTGGAAACACCATATATTTT. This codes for CASSQIPGGSGNTIYF.

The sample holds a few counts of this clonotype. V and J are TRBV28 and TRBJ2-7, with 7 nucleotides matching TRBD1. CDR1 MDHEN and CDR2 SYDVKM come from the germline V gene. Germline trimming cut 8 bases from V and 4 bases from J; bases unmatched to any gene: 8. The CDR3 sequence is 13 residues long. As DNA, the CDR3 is TGTGCCAGCTGGGGACAGTCTCGTTACGAGCAGTACTTC. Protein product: CASWGQSRYEQYF.

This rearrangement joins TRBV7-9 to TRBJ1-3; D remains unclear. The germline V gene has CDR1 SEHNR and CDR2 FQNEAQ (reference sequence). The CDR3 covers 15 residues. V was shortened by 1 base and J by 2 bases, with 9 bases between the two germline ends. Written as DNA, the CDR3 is TGTGCCAGCAGCTTAGACCCGGGCGCTGGAAACACCATATATTTT. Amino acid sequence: CASSLDPGAGNTIYF.

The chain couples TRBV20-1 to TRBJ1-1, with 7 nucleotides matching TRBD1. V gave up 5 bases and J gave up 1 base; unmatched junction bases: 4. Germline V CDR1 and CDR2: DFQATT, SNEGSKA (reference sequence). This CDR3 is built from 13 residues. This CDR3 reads CSALGTENTEAFF. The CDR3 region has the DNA TGCAGTGCTCTAGGGACAGAGAACACTGAAGCTTTCTTT.

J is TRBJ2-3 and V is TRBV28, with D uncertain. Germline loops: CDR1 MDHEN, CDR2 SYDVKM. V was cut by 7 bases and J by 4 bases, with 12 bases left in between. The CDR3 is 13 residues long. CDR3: CASNGMNADTQYF. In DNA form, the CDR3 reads TGTGCCAGCAATGGCATGAACGCAGATACGCAGTATTTT.

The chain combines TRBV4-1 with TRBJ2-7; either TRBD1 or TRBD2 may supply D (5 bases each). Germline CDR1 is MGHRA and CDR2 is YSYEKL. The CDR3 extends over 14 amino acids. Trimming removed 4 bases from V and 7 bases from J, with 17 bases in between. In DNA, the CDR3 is TGCGCCAGCAGCCGATACGGGGCCTACAATGAGCAGTACTTC. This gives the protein CASSRYGAYNEQYF.

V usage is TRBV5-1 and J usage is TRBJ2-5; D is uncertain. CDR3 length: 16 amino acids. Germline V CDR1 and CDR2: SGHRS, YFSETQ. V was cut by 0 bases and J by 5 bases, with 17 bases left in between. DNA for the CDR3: TGCGCCAGCAGCTTGGCCGTGGATACGGTCGGGGAGACCCAGTACTTC. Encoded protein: CASSLAVDTVGETQYF.